The 30 T cell receptor beta chains below were found in one sample sequenced in a study of T cell changes during pregnancy in multiple sclerosis. The data were produced by immunoSEQ multiplex PCR, yet TCRdb's version contains in-frame clones alone and is incomplete. The table records about 40,000 clones, roughly 92% of them present only once. The sample consisted of CD4+ T cells from peripheral blood mononuclear cells, taken before pregnancy. Source of these receptors: a female donor with multiple sclerosis, enrolled in a pregnancy study.

The V and J genes are TRBV2 and TRBJ2-7, with D perhaps matching TRBD1 (5 bases). The V and J ends lost 2 bases and 2 bases respectively, with 13 bases between them. CDR1 and CDR2 from the germline V gene are SNHLY and FYNNEI. The CDR3 sequence is 15 residues long. Here the CDR3 DNA reads TGTGCCAGCAGTGAAAGTAGGGGCAGCACCTACGAGCAGTACTTC. Its translation is CASSESRGSTYEQYF.

The CDR3 loop reads CAIRPGLNTGELFF. In nucleotides, the CDR3 is TGTGCCATCAGACCGGGACTAAACACCGGGGAGCTGTTTTTT. The rearrangement joins TRBV10-3 to TRBJ2-2; 7 positions match TRBD2. V was pared by 6 bases and J by 2 bases, with 3 bases of the junction left unmatched. The germline gives CDR1 ENHRY, CDR2 SYGVKD. The CDR3 has 14 residues.

The chain has TRBV27 and TRBJ2-7; possibly TRBD2 for D (6 bases). Germline loops: CDR1 MNHEY, CDR2 SMNVEV (reference sequence). V lost 5 bases to trimming and J lost 2 bases, with 22 bases between them. This CDR3 has 17 amino acids. CDR3: CASSPIPQGGWAYEQYF. The CDR3 DNA reads TGTGCCAGCAGTCCCATACCCCAGGGAGGTTGGGCCTACGAGCAGTACTTC.

The DNA of the CDR3 is TGTGCCAGCAGATATCCGGGACAGGGTCGAGAGACCCAGTACTTC. The encoded protein is CASRYPGQGRETQYF. The J gene is TRBJ2-5, the V gene TRBV7-2; 9 positions match TRBD1. The CDR3 extends over 15 amino acids. Germline V gene lookup returns CDR1 SGHTA and CDR2 FQGNSA. The ends lost 6 bases at V and 4 bases at J; junction bases unmatched: 9.

The chain carries TRBV2 and TRBJ2-2, with 12 bases that match TRBD2. Germline CDR1 reads SNHLY; CDR2 reads FYNNEI. This CDR3 has 13 amino acids. The trim removed 8 bases at V and 5 bases at J, leaving 0 bases unmatched. The CDR3 sequence is CASGLAGTGELFF. For the CDR3, the DNA is TGTGCCAGCGGACTAGCGGGAACCGGGGAGCTGTTTTTT.

This chain connects TRBV7-2 to TRBJ1-5; 8 positions agree with TRBD1. The J segment lost 6 bases and the V segment lost 5 bases, leaving 3 bases of the junction unmatched. CDR1 and CDR2 (germline): SGHTA, FQGNSA. The CDR3 has 13 residues. The CDR3 DNA is TGTGCCAGCAGCCAGGGGGCGCGTCAGCCCCAGCATTTT. Protein product: CASSQGARQPQHF.

This chain joins TRBV18 and TRBJ1-3; TRBD1 aligns across 10 bases. This CDR3 contains 15 residues. Trimming took 3 bases from V and 4 from J; bases not matched to a gene: 3. Germline-derived CDR1 and CDR2 are KGHSH and LQKENI. Here the CDR3 reads CASSPDRGSGNTIYF. The CDR3 DNA reads TGTGCCAGCTCACCGGACAGGGGGTCAGGAAACACCATATATTTT.

CDR3 amino acids: CASSQDFSSGANVLTF. CDR3 nucleotide sequence: TGCGCCAGCAGCCAAGATTTTAGCTCTGGGGCCAACGTCCTGACTTTC. The chain has TRBV4-3 and TRBJ2-6; no clear D gene. CDR3 size: 16 residues. V lost 0 bases and J lost 0, with 6 bases in between. CDR1 and CDR2 from the germline V gene are LGHNA and YSLEER.

The gene calls are TRBV5-1 and TRBJ2-2, with D tentatively TRBD2 (5 bases). The CDR3 is 16 residues long. V lost 0 bases and J 1 base, leaving 10 bases between the germline ends. The germline gives CDR1 SGHRS, CDR2 YFSETQ. The CDR3 DNA reads TGCGCCAGCAGCTTGGGAAGGGCGGGGAACACCGGGGAGCTGTTTTTT. It encodes CASSLGRAGNTGELFF.

This sequence joins TRBV28 and TRBJ1-3; D is unresolved. Germline lookup yields CDR1 MDHEN and CDR2 SYDVKM. The CDR3 spans 15 residues. V lost 5 bases to trimming and J lost 0 bases, with 11 bases between them. The CDR3, as DNA: TGTGCCAGCAGTCCCACGGTGAGCTCTGGAAACACCATATATTTT. It codes for CASSPTVSSGNTIYF.

The chain couples TRBV12-5 to TRBJ2-1; 10 nucleotides line up with TRBD2. The germline gives CDR1 LGHNT, CDR2 FRNRAP. CDR3 length equals 17 residues. V gave up 0 bases and J gave up 6 bases; unmatched junction bases: 8. The CDR3 bases are TGTGCTAGTGGTTTGGTACACTCGGGACTAGCGAGCAATGAGCAGTTCTTC. Amino acid sequence: CASGLVHSGLASNEQFF.

This rearrangement joins TRBV19 to TRBJ1-5; D might be TRBD1 (6 bases). The CDR3 covers 16 residues. The V gene lost 8 bases and the J gene lost 0 bases, with 17 bases spanning the gap. Germline V gives CDR1 LNHDA, CDR2 SQIVND (reference sequence). CDR3 DNA: TGTGCCAGTGCGAGGGGGTGGGGAGTTAGCAATCAGCCCCAGCATTTT. Encoded protein: CASARGWGVSNQPQHF.

The chain is built from TRBV2 and TRBJ2-3, with D possibly TRBD2 on 6 matching bases. This CDR3 comprises 14 residues. Deletions cut 6 bases from V and 2 bases from J, with 12 bases between. Germline V gives CDR1 SNHLY, CDR2 FYNNEI. CDR3 bases: TGTGCCAGCAGGGTGACTAGAACCACAGATACGCAGTATTTT. This gives the protein CASRVTRTTDTQYF. Full variable domain (missing parts from reference TRBV2 and TRBJ2-3): EPEVTQTPSHQVTQMGQEVILRCVPISNHLYFYWYRQILGQKVEFLVSFYNNEISEKSEIFDDQFSVERPDGSNFTLKIRSTKLEDSAMYFCASRVTRTTDTQYFGPGTRLTVL.

The gene calls are TRBV6-6 and TRBJ1-1; 11 positions match TRBD1. V lost 7 bases, J lost 0 bases, and 7 bases stayed unmatched. CDR1 and CDR2 (germline): MNHNY, SVGAGI (reference sequence). The CDR3 totals 16 residues. CDR3 in DNA: TGTGCCAGCAATAACGGACAGGGGGCGATGAACACTGAAGCTTTCTTT. As protein: CASNNGQGAMNTEAFF.

The chain carries TRBV15 and TRBJ2-5, with TRBD2 matching 12 bases. V was pared by 3 bases and J by 5 bases, with 7 bases of the junction left unmatched. The CDR3 covers 16 residues. From germline, CDR1 is LNHNV and CDR2 YYDKDF (reference sequence). The CDR3 is CATSRASGRGRETQYF. Written as DNA, the CDR3 is TGTGCCACCAGCAGGGCTAGCGGGAGGGGTCGGGAGACCCAGTACTTC.

The J gene is TRBJ2-3, the V gene TRBV2; D might be TRBD2 (6 bases). There are 17 residues in the CDR3. The ends were cut back, 3 bases at V and 3 bases at J, with 19 bases in the middle. The germline V gene encodes CDR1 SNHLY and CDR2 FYNNEI. CDR3 in amino acids: CASSDYGGKSKTDTQYF. CDR3 nucleotides: TGTGCCAGCAGTGACTATGGGGGGAAGAGTAAGACAGATACGCAGTATTTT.

This CDR3 reads CASRGRQAQEVPETQYF. CDR3 DNA sequence: TGTGCCAGCAGAGGTCGACAGGCCCAGGAGGTCCCAGAGACCCAGTACTTC. The genes are TRBV2 and TRBJ2-5; TRBD1 is a possible D gene (6 bases). The V and J ends lost 6 bases and 4 bases respectively, with 24 bases between them. CDR3 length: 17 amino acids. Germline V lookup: CDR1 SNHLY, CDR2 FYNNEI.

The CDR3 loop is CASSPEAGANVLTF. CDR3 DNA: TGCGCCAGCAGTCCCGAGGCTGGGGCCAACGTCCTGACTTTC. This chain connects TRBV23-1 to TRBJ2-6, with unresolved D. TRBV23-1 has ORF status, its function being uncertain. Trimming pared 4 bases from V and 2 bases from J, leaving 6 bases between. The CDR3 is made up of 14 amino acids.

V gene TRBV4-3 combines with J gene TRBJ2-5, with 8 bases matching TRBD1. The length of the CDR3 is 17 residues. Losses at the gene ends were 3 bases for V and 1 base for J; bases not matched to a gene: 10. CDR1 and CDR2 from the germline V gene are LGHNA and YSLEER. CDR3 DNA sequence: TGCGCCAGCAGCCAGAAACAGGGGGTCTGGGGCCAAGAGACCCAGTACTTC. This translates into CASSQKQGVWGQETQYF.

This rearrangement joins TRBV5-3 to TRBJ1-4; no firm D call. Being an ORF, TRBV5-3 has a function that is uncertain. V lost 0 bases and J lost 6, with 12 bases in between. The CDR3 spans 15 residues. The CDR3 here is CARSLVTLEDEKLFF. In nucleotides, the CDR3 is TGTGCCAGAAGCTTGGTAACCCTGGAGGATGAAAAACTGTTTTTT.

The chain recombines TRBV27 with TRBJ1-6, with a tentative D call TRBD1 (6 bases). Deletions cut 6 bases from V and 4 bases from J, with 13 bases between. Germline V gene data show CDR1 as MNHEY and CDR2 as SMNVEV (reference sequence). The CDR3 is made up of 15 amino acids. DNA for the CDR3: TGTGCCAGCAGAAAAGGGACAACTTATAATTCACCCCTCCACTTT. Translated, it gives CASRKGTTYNSPLHF.

V gene TRBV5-1 combines with J gene TRBJ2-7; D is unresolved. The CDR3 spans 14 residues. V was clipped by 1 base and J by 0 bases, with 8 bases between them. The V gene's germline CDR1 is SGHRS and CDR2 YFSETQ. The CDR3 is CASSLQVSSYEQYF. As DNA, the CDR3 is TGCGCCAGCAGCTTGCAGGTCTCCTCCTACGAGCAGTACTTC.

The chain combines TRBV30 with TRBJ2-6, with a tentative D call TRBD2 (5 bases). CDR1 GTSNPN and CDR2 SVGIG come from the germline V gene (reference sequence). Trimming removed 4 bases from V and 0 bases from J, with 19 bases in between. The CDR3 covers 18 residues. Here the CDR3 DNA reads TGTGCCTGGAAGCGGTATCCAATCTCTGACTCTGGGGCCAACGTCCTGACTTTC. Its protein product is CAWKRYPISDSGANVLTF.

This clone was picked up one time. V is TRBV5-6 and J is TRBJ2-7; TRBD1 aligns across 10 bases. The ends lost 2 bases at V and 7 bases at J; junction bases unmatched: 3. Germline CDR1 reads SGHDT; CDR2 reads YYEEEE. The CDR3 contains 13 residues. In DNA form, the CDR3 reads TGTGCCAGCAGCTTTAAGGACAGGGGGGAGCAGTACTTC. It encodes CASSFKDRGEQYF. The complete variable domain, with remaining parts taken from reference TRBV5-6 and TRBJ2-7, reads DAGVTQSPTHLIKTRGQQVTLRCSPKSGHDTVSWYQQALGQGPQFIFQYYEEEERQRGNFPDRFSGHQFPNYSSELNVNALLLGDSALYLCASSFKDRGEQYFGPGTRLTVT.

The chain recombines TRBV4-1 with TRBJ2-2, with 7 bases fitting TRBD1. Germline-derived CDR1 and CDR2 are MGHRA and YSYEKL. The CDR3 is made up of 17 amino acids. The V and J ends lost 0 bases and 0 bases, in that order; junction bases with no gene match: 4. The CDR3 region has the DNA TGCGCCAGCAGCCAAGATAACGGACAGGCGAACACCGGGGAGCTGTTTTTT. Its translation: CASSQDNGQANTGELFF.

The V and J genes are TRBV5-4 and TRBJ2-3, with D possibly being TRBD2 (5 bases). Germline CDR1 SGHNT, CDR2 YYREEE (reference sequence). The CDR3 has 19 residues. V gave up 0 bases and J gave up 3 bases, with 23 bases separating them. This chain's CDR3 is CASSLGPRRSLAKTDTQYF. The DNA for the CDR3 is TGTGCCAGCAGCTTGGGCCCCCGGAGGTCTCTAGCAAAGACAGATACGCAGTATTTT.

The J gene is TRBJ1-6, the V gene TRBV6-5; 7 bases line up with TRBD1. The CDR3 spans 14 residues. Germline loops: CDR1 MNHEY, CDR2 SVGAGI. V shed 2 bases and J 8 bases; nucleotides not matched to a gene: 3. CDR3 bases: TGTGCCAGCAGTTACGAGGGGGCGTATTCACCCCTCCACTTT. Translating gives CASSYEGAYSPLHF.

This clone was seen a handful of times. The rearrangement links TRBV18 to TRBJ1-2; tentatively, D is TRBD1 (5 bases). Trimming removed 6 bases at V and 0 bases at J, with 8 bases between. This CDR3 is 13 amino acids long. Per germline, CDR1 KGHSH and CDR2 LQKENI. The CDR3 DNA reads as TGTGCCAGCTCCGGGGGGTCTAACTATGGCTACACCTTC. Translating gives CASSGGSNYGYTF.

The chain links TRBV9 to TRBJ2-1; 11 bases align to TRBD2. Germline CDR1 SGDLS, CDR2 YYNGEE. Trimming took 0 bases from V and 3 from J; bases not matched to a gene: 5. The CDR3 runs to 17 residues. The chain's CDR3 is CASSVGSGRAFYNEQFF. For the CDR3, the DNA is TGTGCCAGCAGCGTAGGTAGCGGGAGGGCCTTCTACAATGAGCAGTTCTTC.

The gene calls are TRBV4-2 and TRBJ2-2; possible D gene TRBD2, 6 bases. V dropped 2 bases and J dropped 2 bases, with 9 bases sitting between them. Germline CDR1 LGHNA, CDR2 YNFKEQ. The CDR3 contains 15 residues. DNA for the CDR3: TGTGCCAGCAGCCAACCCGGGGGAAACACCGGGGAGCTGTTTTTT. It is translated as CASSQPGGNTGELFF.